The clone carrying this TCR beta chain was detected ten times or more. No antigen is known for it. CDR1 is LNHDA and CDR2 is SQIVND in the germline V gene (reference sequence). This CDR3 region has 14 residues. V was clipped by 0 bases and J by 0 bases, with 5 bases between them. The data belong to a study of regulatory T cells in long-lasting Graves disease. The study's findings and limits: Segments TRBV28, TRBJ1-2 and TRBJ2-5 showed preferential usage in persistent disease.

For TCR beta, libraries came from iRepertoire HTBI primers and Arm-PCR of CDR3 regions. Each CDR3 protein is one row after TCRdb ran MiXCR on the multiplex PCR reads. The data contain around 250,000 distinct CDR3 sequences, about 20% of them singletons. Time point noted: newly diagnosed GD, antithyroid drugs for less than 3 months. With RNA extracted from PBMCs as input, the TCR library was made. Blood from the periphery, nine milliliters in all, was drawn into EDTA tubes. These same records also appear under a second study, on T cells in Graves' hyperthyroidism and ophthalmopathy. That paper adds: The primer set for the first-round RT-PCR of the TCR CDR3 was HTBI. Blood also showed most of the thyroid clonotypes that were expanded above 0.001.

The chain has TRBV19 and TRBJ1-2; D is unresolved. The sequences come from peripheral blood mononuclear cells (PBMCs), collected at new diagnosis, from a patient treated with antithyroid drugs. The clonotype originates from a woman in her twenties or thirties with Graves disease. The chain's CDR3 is CASSIDTANYGYTF. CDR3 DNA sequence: TGTGCCAGTAGTATAGATACCGCTAACTATGGCTACACCTTC.